Listed here are 20 T cell receptor beta chains from one sample, sequenced in a study of blood T cell repertoires in COVID-19. TCRdb's copy holds only in-frame clones and misses some; the assay was immunoSEQ multiplex PCR. The sample yields 85,000 or so clones, roughly 89% seen once. The sequenced sample was peripheral blood. These receptor sequences come from a man aged 45-65 years with active or convalescent COVID-19.

This chain joins TRBV11-2 and TRBJ1-3, with D possibly matching TRBD1 (6 bases). V was trimmed by 0 bases and J by 0 bases, leaving 9 bases between them. Germline CDR1 SGHAT, CDR2 FQNNGV. The CDR3 runs 16 residues. This chain's CDR3 is CASSLEGAFSGNTIYF. The CDR3 nucleotides read TGTGCCAGCAGCTTAGAGGGGGCTTTCTCTGGAAACACCATATATTTT.

The chain links TRBV19 to TRBJ2-6; no definite D call. V was shortened by 3 bases and J by 0 bases, with 6 bases between the two germline ends. CDR1 and CDR2 (germline): LNHDA, SQIVND (reference sequence). The CDR3 has 15 residues. CDR3 loop: CASSIINSGANVLTF. The CDR3, as DNA: TGTGCCAGTAGTATTATTAACTCTGGGGCCAACGTCCTGACTTTC.

The chain carries TRBV6-2 or TRBV6-3 and TRBJ1-5, with D possibly being TRBD1 (5 bases). Per the germline V gene, CDR1 is MNHEY and CDR2 is SVGEGT. Deletions cut 2 bases from V and 3 bases from J, with 17 bases between. This CDR3 region has 17 residues. The CDR3 spells CASSYRADTGYNQPQHF. DNA of the CDR3: TGTGCCAGCAGTTACCGGGCAGACACAGGTTACAATCAGCCCCAGCATTTT.

The CDR3 sequence: CASTGSGFGEAFF. The CDR3 nucleotides are TGTGCCAGTACCGGGAGCGGCTTCGGTGAAGCTTTCTTT. This chain joins TRBV19 and TRBJ1-1; no clear D gene. V was clipped by 7 bases and J by 7 bases, with 16 bases between them. From germline, CDR1 is LNHDA and CDR2 SQIVND (reference sequence). The CDR3 length is 13 residues.

The CDR3 sequence: CASSEAYQGVISNQPQHF. The CDR3 nucleotides are TGTGCCAGCAGTGAAGCGTATCAGGGGGTGATTAGCAATCAGCCCCAGCATTTT. The chain combines TRBV6-1 with TRBJ1-5; TRBD1 aligns across 7 bases. The CDR3 length is 18 residues. Germline values: CDR1 MNHNS, CDR2 SASEGT. V gave up 0 bases and J gave up 0 bases; unmatched junction bases: 8.

This clone was picked up one time. The chain couples TRBV2 to TRBJ1-6; unclear D gene. V was cut by 5 bases and J by 0 bases, with 8 bases left in between. This CDR3 has 15 amino acids. Germline assignment: CDR1 SNHLY and CDR2 FYNNEI. The CDR3 DNA follows: TGTGCCAGCAGTCAACGGTCCTCCTATAATTCACCCCTCCACTTT. Amino acid sequence: CASSQRSSYNSPLHF. Supplemented by reference TRBV2 and TRBJ1-6, the full variable domain reads EPEVTQTPSHQVTQMGQEVILRCVPISNHLYFYWYRQILGQKVEFLVSFYNNEISEKSEIFDDQFSVERPDGSNFTLKIRSTKLEDSAMYFCASSQRSSYNSPLHFGNGTRLTVT.

In its sample, this clone was seen once. The chain couples TRBV7-2 to TRBJ2-2; 8 bases map to TRBD2. CDR3 size: 17 residues. The V segment lost 3 bases and the J segment 5 bases; nucleotides outside the gene matches: 11. Germline V gene data show CDR1 as SGHTA and CDR2 as FQGNSA. This CDR3 is CASSLRASGPRTGELFF. The CDR3 coding sequence is TGTGCCAGCAGCTTGCGAGCTAGCGGGCCTAGGACCGGGGAGCTGTTTTTT. Supplemented by reference TRBV7-2 and TRBJ2-2, the full variable domain reads GAGVSQSPSNKVTEKGKDVELRCDPISGHTALYWYRQSLGQGLEFLIYFQGNSAPDKSGLPSDRFSAERTGGSVSTLTIQRTQQEDSAVYLCASSLRASGPRTGELFFGEGSRLTVL.

The chain recombines TRBV6-5 with TRBJ2-2; possibly TRBD2 for D (6 bases). Germline CDR1 MNHEY, CDR2 SVGAGI. V lost 6 bases to trimming and J lost 6 bases, with 11 bases between them. The CDR3 has 13 amino acids. CDR3 DNA sequence: TGTGCCAGCAGGGAGACTAGATCCGGGGAGCTGTTTTTT. Amino acids: CASRETRSGELFF.

The chain has TRBV14 and TRBJ2-7; a weak D match, TRBD1 (5 bases). The V end was cut by 5 bases, the J end by 6 bases, with 17 bases between. This CDR3 is 14 amino acids long. The V gene's germline CDR1 is SGHDN and CDR2 FVKESK. CDR3 in DNA: TGTGCCAGCAGCATAAGGGCAGGGATCGCCGAGCAGTACTTC. Its translation is CASSIRAGIAEQYF.

The chain uses TRBV6-1 and TRBJ1-3; possible D gene TRBD1, 5 bases. V gave up 2 bases and J gave up 0 bases, with 17 bases separating them. Germline V CDR1 and CDR2: MNHNS, SASEGT. The CDR3 extends over 18 amino acids. The CDR3 protein is CASSEFYGGGFSGNTIYF. The CDR3 region has the DNA TGTGCCAGCAGTGAATTCTACGGGGGGGGGTTCTCTGGAAACACCATATATTTT.

This chain links TRBV19 with TRBJ1-5; perhaps TRBD1 as D (5 bases). This CDR3 region has 16 residues. Germline values: CDR1 LNHDA, CDR2 SQIVND (reference sequence). Trimming left V 4 bases short and J 3 bases short, with 16 bases between. The CDR3 DNA is TGTGCCAGTAGTACGGGAGAGGGACGCAACAATCAGCCCCAGCATTTT. Residues: CASSTGEGRNNQPQHF.

This chain joins TRBV19 and TRBJ1-3; 8 nucleotides match TRBD1. The CDR3 totals 14 residues. The J segment lost 2 bases and the V segment lost 5 bases, leaving 2 bases of the junction unmatched. Germline V gene lookup returns CDR1 LNHDA and CDR2 SQIVND (reference sequence). CDR3 in amino acids: CASSQDRAGNTIYF. Here the CDR3 DNA reads TGTGCCAGTAGTCAGGACAGGGCTGGAAACACCATATATTTT. Together with reference TRBV19 and TRBJ1-3, the CDR3 gives the full variable domain: DGGITQSPKYLFRKEGQNVTLSCEQNLNHDAMYWYRQDPGQGLRLIYYSQIVNDFQKGDIAEGYSVSREKKESFPLTVTSAQKNPTAFYLCASSQDRAGNTIYFGEGSWLTVV.

The gene calls are TRBV3-1 (or the pseudogene TRBV3-2) and TRBJ2-7; D perhaps matches TRBD2 (7 bases). V lost 1 base to trimming and J lost 12 bases, with 22 bases between them. In germline, CDR1 is LGHDT, CDR2 YNNKEL (reference sequence). The CDR3 covers 15 residues. The CDR3 reads CASSQVRGGASRRYF. The CDR3 region has the DNA TGTGCCAGCAGCCAAGTTAGAGGGGGGGCTTCGAGGAGGTACTTC.

This chain links TRBV30 with TRBJ1-1, with a tentative D call TRBD1 (5 bases). V was clipped by 0 bases and J by 5 bases, with 10 bases between them. Germline assignment: CDR1 GTSNPN and CDR2 SVGIG (reference sequence). This CDR3 is 13 amino acids long. The CDR3 spells CAWSVAGRTEAFF. Here the CDR3 DNA reads TGTGCCTGGAGTGTGGCAGGGAGGACTGAAGCTTTCTTT.

This chain connects TRBV5-6 to TRBJ2-5; the match to TRBD1 covers 10 bases. CDR3 length equals 16 residues. V was clipped by 3 bases and J by 1 base; unmatched bases: 6. CDR1 SGHDT and CDR2 YYEEEE come from the germline V gene. Here the CDR3 DNA reads TGTGCCAGCAGCTCTCGGGACAGGGGACTCCAAGAGACCCAGTACTTC. Its translation is CASSSRDRGLQETQYF.

This clone was seen only a few times. The chain links TRBV5-4 to TRBJ2-7; 10 bases align to TRBD1. The junction had 6 bases not matched to a gene; V was cut back by 4 bases and J by 2 bases. The V gene's germline CDR1 is SGHNT and CDR2 YYREEE (reference sequence). This CDR3 spans 15 amino acids. This CDR3 reads CASSPVGQGAYEQYF. The CDR3 region has the DNA TGTGCCAGCAGCCCCGTCGGACAGGGGGCCTACGAGCAGTACTTC.

This clone is medium-sized. J is TRBJ2-5 and V is TRBV6-5, with TRBD2 matching 7 bases. The germline V gene encodes CDR1 MNHEY and CDR2 SVGAGI. This CDR3 spans 15 amino acids. J was trimmed by 0 bases and V by 6 bases; bases with no gene match: 7. CDR3 residues: CASRRGLQYQETQYF. CDR3 nucleotide sequence: TGTGCCAGCAGGAGGGGACTACAGTACCAAGAGACCCAGTACTTC.

The chain recombines TRBV6-5 with TRBJ2-3; D might be TRBD2 (6 bases). The germline CDR1 and CDR2 sequences are MNHEY and SVGAGI. V was pared by 6 bases and J by 2 bases, with 15 bases between. CDR3 length: 15 residues. The DNA for the CDR3 is TGTGCCAGCAGATCTCGACTAGACCCCACAGATACGCAGTATTTT. It yields the protein CASRSRLDPTDTQYF.

The rearrangement links TRBV5-5 to TRBJ1-1; 7 positions match TRBD1. V lost 4 bases and J lost 2; bases outside the gene matches: 5. Per germline, CDR1 SGHKS and CDR2 YYEKEE (reference sequence). The CDR3 sequence is 14 residues long. The chain's CDR3 is CASSRQGTNTEAFF. CDR3 in DNA: TGTGCCAGCAGCAGACAGGGTACCAACACTGAAGCTTTCTTT.

The CDR3 loop reads CATSDRGTSGRVEQFF. The CDR3 coding sequence is TGTGCCACCAGTGACCGGGGGACTAGCGGGAGGGTGGAGCAGTTCTTC. The chain employs TRBV24-1 and TRBJ2-1; 16 nucleotides agree with TRBD2. V shed 4 bases and J 10 bases; nucleotides not matched to a gene: 6. The CDR3 contains 16 residues. The germline V gene has CDR1 KGHDR and CDR2 SFDVKD.